This section outlines one T cell receptor beta chain sequence together with its context. This specimen comes from a study of blood T cell repertoires in COVID-19. On the study more broadly: COVID-19 samples collected from the United States, Italy and Spain covered acute and convalescent phases. Sources were T cells, B-cell-depleted T cells, or PBMCs; the material itself was cDNA or gDNA.

Methods used by the authors: Amplifying reference gene primers gave estimates of nucleated cell counts. Assay used: immunoSEQ multiplex PCR; TCRdb lists only in-frame clones, some missing. V and J calls and clone size are given by that table; D and trimming were obtained from the DNA. The sample includes roughly 150,000 clones, more than 75% of them seen just once. Unmatched junction bases numbered 9, after V lost 2 bases and J lost 3 bases. The CDR3 length is 16 residues. The germline V gene has CDR1 MNHNY and CDR2 SVGAGI (reference sequence). The TCR sequence derives from a woman aged 45-65 years with acute or convalescent COVID-19. The sequencing sample was made of peripheral blood. The chain employs TRBV6-6 and TRBJ1-2, with 7 bases fitting TRBD1. The CDR3 region has the DNA TGTGCCAGCAGTTACACCTCGGGACAGCTATACTATGGCTACACCTTC. This translates into CASSYTSGQLYYGYTF.